The clone carrying this T cell receptor (beta chain) was seen more than once but under ten times. With a J-beta primer mix and a sample-barcoded 5' primer, a second PCR ran about 7 to 12 cycles. Every sample produced at least 2.5 million CDR3-containing paired-end reads. TCRdb reprocessed the 5' RACE reads with MiXCR, giving one entry per CDR3 protein. The top ten clones hold about 21% of a sample with around 970,000 distinct CDR3 sequences, 51% of them seen once. In each sample, at least 6.5 million PBMCs were isolated. The CDR3 length is 20 residues. CDR1 is LGHDT, CDR2 YNNKEL, per germline (reference sequence). Trimming at V came to 2 bases and at J to 0 bases, leaving 8 bases not matched to a gene. This entry comes from a study of blood T cells in healthy people across ages.

The chain is built from TRBV3-1 and TRBJ2-3, with TRBD2 matching 16 bases. The sequencing sample was made of blood. This TCR derives from a woman aged 55-69 years in good health. CDR3 nucleotide sequence: TGTGCCAGCAGCCAACGCTACGCGGGACTAGCGGGAGGGAGCACAGATACGCAGTATTTT. This gives the protein CASSQRYAGLAGGSTDTQYF.